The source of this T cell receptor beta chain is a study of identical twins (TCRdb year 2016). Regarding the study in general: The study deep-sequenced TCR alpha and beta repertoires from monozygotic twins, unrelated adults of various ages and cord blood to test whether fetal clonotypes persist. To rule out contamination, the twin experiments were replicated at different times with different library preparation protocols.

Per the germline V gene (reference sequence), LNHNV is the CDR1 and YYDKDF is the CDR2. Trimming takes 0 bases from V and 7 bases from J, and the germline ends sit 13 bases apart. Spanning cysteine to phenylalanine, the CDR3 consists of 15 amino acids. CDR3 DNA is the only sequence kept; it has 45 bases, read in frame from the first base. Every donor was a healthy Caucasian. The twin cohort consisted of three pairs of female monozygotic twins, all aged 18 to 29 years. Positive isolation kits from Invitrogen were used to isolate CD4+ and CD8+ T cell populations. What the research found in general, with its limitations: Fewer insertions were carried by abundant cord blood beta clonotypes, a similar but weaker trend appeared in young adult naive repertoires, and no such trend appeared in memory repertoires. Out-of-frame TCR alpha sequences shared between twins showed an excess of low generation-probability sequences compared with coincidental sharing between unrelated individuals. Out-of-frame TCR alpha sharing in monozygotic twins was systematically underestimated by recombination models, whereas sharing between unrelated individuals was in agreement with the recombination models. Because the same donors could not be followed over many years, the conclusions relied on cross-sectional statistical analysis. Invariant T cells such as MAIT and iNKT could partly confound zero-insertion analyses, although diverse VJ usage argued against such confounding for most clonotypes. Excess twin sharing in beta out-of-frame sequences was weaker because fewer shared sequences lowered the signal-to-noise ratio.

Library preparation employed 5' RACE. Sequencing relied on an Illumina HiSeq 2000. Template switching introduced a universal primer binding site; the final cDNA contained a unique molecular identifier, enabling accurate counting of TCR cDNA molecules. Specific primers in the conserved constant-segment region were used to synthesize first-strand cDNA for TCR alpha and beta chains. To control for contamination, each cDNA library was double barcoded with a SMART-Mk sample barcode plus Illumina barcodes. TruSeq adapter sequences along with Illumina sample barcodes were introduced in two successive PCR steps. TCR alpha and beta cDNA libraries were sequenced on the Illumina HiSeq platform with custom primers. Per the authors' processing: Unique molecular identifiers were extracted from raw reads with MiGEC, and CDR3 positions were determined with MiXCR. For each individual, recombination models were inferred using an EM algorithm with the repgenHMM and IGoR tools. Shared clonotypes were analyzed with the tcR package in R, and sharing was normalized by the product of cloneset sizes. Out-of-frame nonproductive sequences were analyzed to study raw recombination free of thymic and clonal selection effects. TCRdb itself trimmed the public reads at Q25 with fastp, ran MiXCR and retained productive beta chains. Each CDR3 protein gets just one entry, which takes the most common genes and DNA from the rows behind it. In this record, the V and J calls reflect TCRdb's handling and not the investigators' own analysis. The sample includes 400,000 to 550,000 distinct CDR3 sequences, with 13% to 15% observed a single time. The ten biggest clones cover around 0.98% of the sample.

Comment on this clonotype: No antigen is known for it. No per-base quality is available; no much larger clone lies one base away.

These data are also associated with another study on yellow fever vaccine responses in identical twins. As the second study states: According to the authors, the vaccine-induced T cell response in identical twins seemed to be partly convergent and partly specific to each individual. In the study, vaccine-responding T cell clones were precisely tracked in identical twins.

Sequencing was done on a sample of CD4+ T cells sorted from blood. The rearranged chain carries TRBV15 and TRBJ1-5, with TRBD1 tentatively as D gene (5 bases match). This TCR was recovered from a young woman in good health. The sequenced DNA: TGTGCCACCAGCAGAGATCTCACCAGGGACCAGCCCCAGCATTTT. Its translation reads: CATSRDLTRDQPQHF.